Following are 32 T cell receptor beta chains from one sample sequenced in a study of blood T cells in healthy people across ages. Primed by a sample-barcoded 5' primer and a J-beta primer mix, a second PCR proceeded for 7 to 11 cycles. TCRdb fed the 5' RACE reads into MiXCR, producing one record per CDR3 protein. Among roughly 1,000,000 distinct CDR3 sequences listed, roughly 24% were seen once. These data also formed part of another study, on T cells of mothers and their children.

The specimen sequenced was blood. The receptors were sampled from a girl aged 2-10 years in good health.

The rearrangement joins TRBV28 to TRBJ2-1; TRBD1 aligns across 7 bases. This CDR3 has 16 residues. With 7 bases clipped from V and 2 bases from J, the junction kept 11 bases outside the gene matches. Germline CDR1 MDHEN, CDR2 SYDVKM. The CDR3 DNA is TGTGCCAGCATAGGGGGCGGAAGCCTAACCTACAATGAGCAGTTCTTC. Translating gives CASIGGGSLTYNEQFF.

This clonotype was detected only a few times. The chain carries TRBV5-6 and TRBJ2-3; TRBD2 aligns across 7 bases. J gave up 6 bases and V 2 bases, and 6 bases lay outside the gene matches. Germline assignment: CDR1 SGHDT and CDR2 YYEEEE. This CDR3 is 14 amino acids long. CDR3 region: CASSLANGRDTQYF. The CDR3 DNA follows: TGTGCCAGCAGCTTAGCAAACGGGAGGGATACGCAGTATTTT.

The J gene is TRBJ2-1, the V gene TRBV6-5; no clear D gene. Per the germline V gene, CDR1 is MNHEY and CDR2 is SVGAGI. Trimming shortened V by 7 bases and J by 3 bases, and 16 bases separated the two germline ends. The length of the CDR3 is 15 residues. The CDR3 protein is CASILLRSFYNEQFF. As DNA, the CDR3 is TGTGCCAGCATCTTACTCAGGAGTTTCTACAATGAGCAGTTCTTC.

A word on this clonotype: Germline and junction disagree at one end, which may indicate a read error. J is TRBJ2-5 and V is TRBV6-5; D not resolved. The CDR3 loop spans 13 amino acids. Looked up from germline, CDR1 is MNHEY and CDR2 is SVGAGI. The CDR3 protein is CAGSYSKNTEQLF. The CDR3 nucleotides are TGTGCCGGCAGTTACTCGAAGAACACCGAGCAGCTCTTC.

The rearrangement joins TRBV11-2 to TRBJ1-2, with 7 bases that match TRBD1. Germline trimming cut 1 base from V and 5 bases from J; bases unmatched to any gene: 4. CDR3 length equals 14 residues. CDR1 is SGHAT and CDR2 is FQNNGV in the germline V gene. DNA for the CDR3: TGTGCCAGCAGCTTAGTCGGGACAGAGTATGGCTACACCTTC. It is translated as CASSLVGTEYGYTF.

This clonotype was counted a few times. The genes are TRBV11-2 and TRBJ2-4; weak D call: TRBD1 (6 bases). This CDR3 has 14 residues. Germline CDR1 and CDR2: SGHAT and FQNNGV. With 4 bases removed from V and 4 bases from J, the gap between germline ends came to 11 bases. CDR3 loop: CASSSTTGKNIQYF. In DNA form, the CDR3 reads TGTGCCAGCAGCTCCACCACAGGGAAAAACATTCAGTACTTC.

The genes are TRBV6-6 and TRBJ1-5, with a weak D call TRBD1 (5 bases). Germline V CDR1 and CDR2: MNHNY, SVGAGI (reference sequence). The CDR3 covers 13 residues. V was pared by 6 bases and J by 4 bases, with 10 bases between. CDR3 region: CASRQWGNQPQHF. In DNA, the CDR3 is TGTGCCAGCAGACAGTGGGGGAATCAGCCCCAGCATTTT.

The table lists this clonotype with a few counts. The chain couples TRBV24-1 to TRBJ1-2; TRBD1 might be the D (5 bases). In germline, CDR1 is KGHDR, CDR2 SFDVKD. V shed 0 bases and J shed 7 bases, with 11 bases lying between them. The CDR3 covers 14 residues. For the CDR3, the DNA is TGTGCCACCAGTGATTTGATGAGGGGCGGTGGCTACACCTTC. Protein: CATSDLMRGGGYTF.

The V gene is TRBV6-1, the J gene TRBJ1-2; D call uncertain. The CDR3 has 14 amino acids. The V gene lost 4 bases and the J gene lost 7 bases, with 16 bases spanning the gap. CDR1 is MNHNS, CDR2 SASEGT, per germline. CDR3 DNA sequence: TGTGCCAGCAGTGTGTCAGGCCCTTTTCGTGGCTACACCTTC. It specifies CASSVSGPFRGYTF.

This clonotype was counted only a few times. The chain couples TRBV11-2 to TRBJ1-2, with no clear D. Germline V gives CDR1 SGHAT, CDR2 FQNNGV. This CDR3 has 14 amino acids. V lost 0 bases, J lost 7 bases, and 12 bases lay in between. The CDR3 sequence: CASSLDEFFRGYTF. In nucleotides, the CDR3 is TGTGCCAGCAGCTTAGACGAATTTTTCCGTGGCTACACCTTC.

This chain connects TRBV27 to TRBJ2-5; D unresolved. Gene TRBJ2-1 matches the end of the DNA better, so the J call may be wrong. Germline V gene lookup returns CDR1 MNHEY and CDR2 SMNVEV (reference sequence). CDR3 length equals 15 residues. CDR3 DNA sequence: TGTGCCAGCAGTTTAGGCTGGGTTTCCTACAATGAGCAGTTCTTC. Amino acids: CASSLGWVSYNEQFF.

The genes are TRBV27 and TRBJ2-5; D ambiguous. The J call may be in error: the DNA end matches TRBJ2-7 better. The CDR3 totals 12 residues. The germline V gene encodes CDR1 MNHEY and CDR2 SMNVEV (reference sequence). The CDR3 protein is CASSSKAYEQYF. CDR3 nucleotide sequence: TGTGCCAGCAGCTCCAAGGCCTACGAGCAGTACTTC.

DNA for the CDR3: TGTGCCAGCATTTACGGGAAAGAGACCCAGTACTTC. Amino acids: CASIYGKETQYF. The rearrangement uses TRBV21-1 and TRBJ2-5; TRBD1, as called in the table, went unchecked against the DNA. TRBV21-1 is marked as a pseudogene. This CDR3 has 12 amino acids.

Regarding this clonotype: This CDR3 fails to terminate in the conserved phenylalanine or tryptophan, so it likely reflects a read error. The chain joins TRBV5-1 to TRBJ2-2; no reliable D call. The CDR3 totals 13 residues. V lost 6 bases, J lost 0 bases, and 6 bases lay in between. CDR1 and CDR2 (germline): SGHRS, YFSETQ. The CDR3 sequence: CASTSPNTGELFL. The CDR3, as DNA: TGCGCCAGCACCAGCCCGAACACCGGGGAGCTGTTTCTT.

This clonotype has ten or more counts. The junction differs from germline at one of its ends, possibly a read error. The chain couples TRBV7-3 to TRBJ1-1; 7 bases align to TRBD1. The CDR3 runs 14 residues. CDR1 and CDR2 (germline): SGHTA, FQGTGA. The CDR3 sequence: CASSLGGGGTEAFF. CDR3 nucleotide sequence: TGTGCCAGCAGCTTAGGAGGGGGCGGTACTGAAGCCTTCTTT.

The rearrangement uses TRBV29-1 and TRBJ1-2, with D unclear. The CDR3 spans 13 residues. Germline-derived CDR1 and CDR2 are SQVTM and ANQGSEA. V was cut by 0 bases and J by 8 bases, with 13 bases left in between. CDR3 in DNA: TGCAGCGTTGAAGATCTTACTTATGGGGGCTACACCTTC. Its translation: CSVEDLTYGGYTF.

V and J are TRBV7-9 and TRBJ1-4; the D is unclear. The CDR3 runs 16 residues. The germline V and J ends were trimmed by 7 bases and 0 bases, with 15 bases remaining between them. Germline CDR1 reads SEHNR; CDR2 reads FQNEAQ (reference sequence). The CDR3 region is CASNGQDVSTNEKLFF. As DNA, the CDR3 is TGTGCCAGCAATGGCCAGGACGTTTCAACTAATGAAAAACTGTTTTTT.

Details on this clonotype: The CDR3 does not end in the conserved phenylalanine or tryptophan, so this is likely a read error. V is TRBV7-2 and J is TRBJ2-5; TRBD1 aligns across 7 bases. Germline CDR1 SGHTA, CDR2 FQGNSA. This CDR3 region has 14 residues. CDR3 residues: CASSTPTGQGTQYS. In DNA form, the CDR3 reads TGTGCCAGCAGCACTCCGACAGGGCAAGGGACCCAGTACTCC.

The J gene is TRBJ2-3, the V gene TRBV11-1, with TRBD2 matching over 8 bases. V lost 5 bases, J lost 2 bases, and 3 bases stayed unmatched. The CDR3 consists of 14 residues. Per germline, CDR1 SGHAT and CDR2 FQDESV (reference sequence). The CDR3 region is CASSAGLATDTQYF. The CDR3 region has the DNA TGTGCCAGCAGCGCCGGACTAGCCACAGATACGCAGTATTTT.

The chain is built from TRBV11-2 and TRBJ1-1; a possible D gene is TRBD1 (6 bases). Deletions cut 0 bases from V and 1 base from J, with 12 bases between. The CDR3 covers 16 residues. Looked up from germline, CDR1 is SGHAT and CDR2 is FQNNGV. In nucleotides, the CDR3 is TGTGCCAGCAGCTTAGAACCCCAGGGGACGAACACTGAAGCTTTCTTT. Translating gives CASSLEPQGTNTEAFF.

V is TRBV12-5 and J is TRBJ2-5; 7 nucleotides match TRBD2. The DNA end favors TRBJ2-1, so the J call may be wrong. The germline V gene encodes CDR1 LGHNT and CDR2 FRNRAP. The CDR3 is made up of 16 amino acids. The CDR3 loop reads CASGGGRGGSFYEQFF. DNA of the CDR3: TGTGCTAGTGGTGGGGGTAGGGGCGGGAGTTTCTATGAGCAGTTCTTC.

This clonotype was counted between two and nine times. The chain links TRBV2 to TRBJ2-5; 7 bases map to TRBD2. The germline CDR1 and CDR2 sequences are SNHLY and FYNNEI. This CDR3 region has 13 residues. J lost 1 base, V lost 7 bases, and 3 bases had no gene match. The CDR3 protein is CASTGLGQETQYF. The CDR3 DNA reads TGTGCCAGCACCGGACTAGGCCAAGAGACCCAGTACTTC.

This clonotype was found a few times. J is TRBJ2-3 and V is TRBV5-1; 10 bases line up with TRBD1. The CDR3 contains 15 residues. V lost 4 bases, J lost 4 bases, and 6 bases stayed unmatched. In germline, CDR1 is SGHRS, CDR2 YFSETQ. CDR3 sequence: CASSTRDRGADTQYF. DNA of the CDR3: TGCGCCAGCAGCACCCGGGACAGGGGTGCAGATACGCAGTATTTT.

CDR3 DNA: TGCGCCAGCAGCCAAGTTATAGAAGGACAGACTTACGAGCAGTACTTC. Translating gives CASSQVIEGQTYEQYF. The chain uses TRBV4-1 and TRBJ2-5, with D tentatively TRBD1 (6 bases). Matching the DNA end better, TRBJ2-7 makes the J call doubtful. This CDR3 has 16 amino acids. Germline values: CDR1 MGHRA, CDR2 YSYEKL.

This clonotype was seen a handful of times. The V and J genes are TRBV9 and TRBJ1-1; D is unclear. The V gene's germline CDR1 is SGDLS and CDR2 YYNGEE. This CDR3 has 13 residues. V lost 0 bases to trimming and J lost 6 bases, with 9 bases between them. CDR3 region: CASSVGLQSEAFF. The CDR3 coding sequence is TGTGCCAGCAGCGTAGGCCTCCAATCTGAAGCTTTCTTT.

V gene TRBV24-1 combines with J gene TRBJ2-5, with 7 bases aligning to TRBD1. There are 12 residues in the CDR3. CDR1 is KGHDR and CDR2 is SFDVKD in the germline V gene. With 11 bases clipped from V and 11 bases from J, the junction kept 13 bases outside the gene matches. The CDR3 nucleotides are TGTGCCAATCCGGGACAGCATGACAAGCAGTACTTC. Its translation is CANPGQHDKQYF.

The V and J genes are TRBV14 and TRBJ2-5, with D possibly being TRBD1 or TRBD2 (5 bases each). TRBJ2-7 explains the end of the DNA better; the J call may be wrong. The CDR3 contains 14 residues. CDR1 is SGHDN and CDR2 is FVKESK in the germline V gene. Written as DNA, the CDR3 is TGTGCCAGCAGCCAAGGGGGGTACTTCTACGAGCAGTACTTC. This sequence encodes CASSQGGYFYEQYF.

This clonotype was recorded a few times. The J gene is TRBJ2-5, the V gene TRBV29-1; tentative D call: TRBD2 (5 bases). The last part of the DNA fits TRBJ2-1 better; the J call may be wrong. The CDR3 sequence is 10 residues long. Germline CDR1 and CDR2: SQVTM and ANQGSEA. The chain's CDR3 is CSGLEREQFF. The CDR3 coding sequence is TGCAGCGGTTTAGAGCGGGAGCAGTTCTTC.

The genes are TRBV28 and TRBJ1-1; D is possibly TRBD1 (6 bases). Trimming removed 3 bases from V and 0 bases from J, with 14 bases in between. This CDR3 comprises 16 residues. Germline loops: CDR1 MDHEN, CDR2 SYDVKM. DNA of the CDR3: TGTGCCAGCAGTTTTCCCGGACAGACCTTGAACACTGAAGCTTTCTTT. The encoded protein is CASSFPGQTLNTEAFF.

This chain connects TRBV4-3 to TRBJ1-6; D is ambiguous. This CDR3 contains 17 residues. The germline V and J ends were trimmed by 1 base and 9 bases, with 19 bases remaining between them. Germline V CDR1 and CDR2: LGHNA, YSLEER. CDR3 in DNA: TGCGCCAGCAGCCAAGCGGGTTTAGAGGGCGCAGGTTCACCCCTCCACTTT. Residues: CASSQAGLEGAGSPLHF.

The rearrangement joins TRBV9 to TRBJ2-5; 8 nucleotides align to TRBD2. The V gene's germline CDR1 is SGDLS and CDR2 YYNGEE. The CDR3 has 16 residues. Germline trimming cut 5 bases from V and 4 bases from J; bases unmatched to any gene: 13. The CDR3 region has the DNA TGTGCCAGCAGTGCCGCAGGAGCGGGGGATGCAGAGACCCAGTACTTC. Translated: CASSAAGAGDAETQYF.

The chain recombines TRBV18 with TRBJ2-2; D is uncertain. V was pared by 1 base and J by 1 base, with 10 bases between. This CDR3 contains 16 residues. From germline, CDR1 is KGHSH and CDR2 LQKENI. This CDR3 reads CASSPLSAENTGELFF. CDR3 sequence (DNA): TGTGCCAGCTCACCACTCAGCGCGGAGAACACCGGGGAGCTGTTTTTT.